These 2 T cell receptor beta chains originate from one sample sequenced in a study of T cells in Graves' hyperthyroidism and ophthalmopathy. RNA transcripts yielded amplified TCR beta CDR3 regions. Carried out on the TCR CDR3, a first-round RT-PCR used the HTBI primer set. TCRdb used MiXCR to reprocess the multiplex PCR reads, holding one entry per CDR3 protein. The top ten hold under 65% of the sample, which has under 250,000 distinct CDR3 sequences, 17% seen once. Specimen: blood. The receptors derive from a man aged 45-65 years with Graves' hyperthyroidism.

This clonotype showed up just a few times. The chain employs TRBV6-1 and TRBJ2-1, with 9 bases aligning to TRBD2. The CDR3 has 17 amino acids. The V segment lost 3 bases and the J segment 6 bases; nucleotides outside the gene matches: 12. Germline loops: CDR1 MNHNS, CDR2 SASEGT. CDR3 region: CASSDSQGSGRSNEQFF. In DNA, the CDR3 is TGTGCCAGCAGTGATTCCCAAGGCAGCGGGAGGAGCAATGAGCAGTTCTTC.

The chain employs TRBV10-3 and TRBJ2-4; possibly TRBD2 for D (6 bases). The CDR3 extends over 17 amino acids. V was pared by 2 bases and J by 0 bases, with 14 bases between. The V gene's germline CDR1 is ENHRY and CDR2 SYGVKD. The CDR3 loop reads CAISESGLRRAKNIQYF. For the CDR3, the DNA is TGTGCCATCAGTGAGAGCGGGCTTAGGAGAGCCAAAAACATTCAGTACTTC.